The 7 T cell receptor beta chains presented below share a single source sample, sequenced in a study of cytomegalovirus exposure and HLA in healthy donors. PCR used 60 Vbeta primers and 13 Jbeta primers. Clones were sequenced by immunoSEQ multiplex PCR, and TCRdb holds only the in-frame ones, with some missing. The repertoire holds about 130,000 clones, with about four fifths as singletons. Input material: PBMCs. The receptors come from a man under 40 in good health and CMV-seronegative.

V and J are TRBV25-1 and TRBJ1-1; maybe TRBD1 (6 bases). V gave up 2 bases and J gave up 0 bases, with 19 bases separating them. The CDR3 is 18 residues long. Germline CDR1 and CDR2: MGHDK and SYGVNS. CDR3 in DNA: TGTGCCAGCAGTGAACACCCGGGGGGGGGCGCCTTGAACACTGAAGCTTTCTTT. This encodes CASSEHPGGGALNTEAFF.

The rearrangement uses TRBV7-9 and TRBJ2-1; D is ambiguous. Trimming stripped 1 base from V and 2 bases from J, with 9 bases between. Germline V gene lookup returns CDR1 SEHNR and CDR2 FQNEAQ (reference sequence). CDR3 length: 15 residues. CDR3 sequence reads: CASSLVSLTYNEQFF. CDR3 DNA sequence: TGTGCCAGCAGCTTAGTATCACTTACCTACAATGAGCAGTTCTTC.

The chain recombines TRBV15 with TRBJ1-3, with D tentatively TRBD1 (6 bases). Germline CDR1 is LNHNV and CDR2 is YYDKDF (reference sequence). V lost 0 bases and J 0 bases, leaving 6 bases between the germline ends. This CDR3 comprises 15 residues. The CDR3 here is CATSRDRGSGNTIYF. CDR3 nucleotide sequence: TGTGCCACCAGCAGAGACAGGGGCTCTGGAAACACCATATATTTT. Based on the CDR3 plus reference TRBV15 and TRBJ1-3, the full variable domain is DAMVIQNPRYQVTQFGKPVTLSCSQTLNHNVMYWYQQKSSQAPKLLFHYYDKDFNNEADTPDNFQSRRPNTSFCFLDIRSPGLGDTAMYLCATSRDRGSGNTIYFGEGSWLTVV.

This chain uses TRBV7-2 with TRBJ2-5, with 7 bases lining up with TRBD1. V gave up 4 bases and J gave up 4 bases; unmatched junction bases: 3. Germline lookup yields CDR1 SGHTA and CDR2 FQGNSA. CDR3 length equals 13 residues. CDR3 nucleotides: TGTGCCAGCAGCTCGACAGGGATAGAGACCCAGTACTTC. Amino acids: CASSSTGIETQYF. Full variable domain (remainder filled in from reference TRBV7-2 and TRBJ2-5): GAGVSQSPSNKVTEKGKDVELRCDPISGHTALYWYRQSLGQGLEFLIYFQGNSAPDKSGLPSDRFSAERTGGSVSTLTIQRTQQEDSAVYLCASSSTGIETQYFGPGTRLLVL.

The rearrangement joins TRBV5-1 to TRBJ1-1; 10 bases are a match to TRBD1. CDR1 is SGHRS, CDR2 YFSETQ, per germline. The CDR3 contains 14 residues. J lost 6 bases, V lost 3 bases, and 5 bases had no gene match. The CDR3 is CASSWKGQGAEAFF. The CDR3 bases are TGCGCCAGCAGCTGGAAAGGACAGGGGGCTGAAGCTTTCTTT.

As concerns this clone: One end of the junction is discordant with germline, which a read error may explain. The chain employs TRBV5-1 and TRBJ2-1, with a tentative D call TRBD2 (7 bases). Germline CDR1 and CDR2: SGHRS and YFSETQ. The CDR3 is made up of 12 amino acids. CDR3 coding DNA: TGCGCCAGCAGCTCAGAACTAGGGGGGGAACTCTTC. Its translation: CASSSELGGELF. Full variable domain (rest looked up from reference TRBV5-1 and TRBJ2-1): KAGVTQTPRYLIKTRGQQVTLSCSPISGHRSVSWYQQTPGQGLQFLFEYFSETQRNKGNFPGRFSGRQFSNSRSEMNVSTLELGDSALYLCASSSELGGELFGPGTRLTVL.

The V and J genes are TRBV5-4 and TRBJ2-5; 10 bases map to TRBD1. The V segment lost 0 bases and the J segment 5 bases; nucleotides outside the gene matches: 7. CDR3 length: 16 amino acids. Germline V gene lookup returns CDR1 SGHNT and CDR2 YYREEE (reference sequence). CDR3 in amino acids: CASSLARDRGQETQYF. The CDR3 coding sequence is TGTGCCAGCAGCTTGGCCCGGGACAGGGGCCAGGAGACCCAGTACTTC.